The entry below gives a single T cell receptor beta chain sequence along with its context. Its antigen is undetermined. CDR3 length: 13 amino acids. Germline V gene sequence: CDR1 LGHNA, CDR2 YSLEER. Trimming pared 1 base from V and 8 bases from J, leaving 11 bases between. Relapse after autologous stem cell transplantation occurred in every patient, and brentuximab vedotin exposure varied. Clones were read by immunoSEQ multiplex PCR, and TCRdb kept only the in-frame ones, dropping some. The sample lists some 38,000 clones, approximately 82% occurring once. This record belongs to a study of PD-1 blockade in classical Hodgkin lymphoma. Findings and limits, study-wide: Newly diagnosed patients reportedly trailed healthy donors in baseline TCR diversity.

This sample comprised peripheral blood mononuclear cells (PBMCs), obtained before the second cycle of nivolumab. This sequence was found in a human donor with classical Hodgkin lymphoma. This chain links TRBV4-3 with TRBJ1-1, with a possible D match to TRBD1 (6 bases). The CDR3 DNA is TGCGCCAGCAGCCAAGCCGAGGACAGAGAAGCTTTCTTT. It encodes CASSQAEDREAFF.